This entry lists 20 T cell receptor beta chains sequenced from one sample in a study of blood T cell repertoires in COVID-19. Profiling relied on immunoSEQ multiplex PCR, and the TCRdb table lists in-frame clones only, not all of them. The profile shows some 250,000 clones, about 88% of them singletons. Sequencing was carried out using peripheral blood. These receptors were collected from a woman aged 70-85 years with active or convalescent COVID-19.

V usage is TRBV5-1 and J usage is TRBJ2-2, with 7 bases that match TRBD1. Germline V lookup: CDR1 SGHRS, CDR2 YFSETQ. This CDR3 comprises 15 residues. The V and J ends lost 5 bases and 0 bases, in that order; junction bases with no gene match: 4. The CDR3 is CASRGGSANTGELFF. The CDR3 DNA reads TGCGCCAGCAGAGGGGGCTCAGCGAACACCGGGGAGCTGTTTTTT.

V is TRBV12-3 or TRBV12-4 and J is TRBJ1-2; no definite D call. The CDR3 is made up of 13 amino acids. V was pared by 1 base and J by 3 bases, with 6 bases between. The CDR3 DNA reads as TGTGCCAGCAGTTTAGGGCGGTACTATGGCTACACCTTC. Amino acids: CASSLGRYYGYTF.

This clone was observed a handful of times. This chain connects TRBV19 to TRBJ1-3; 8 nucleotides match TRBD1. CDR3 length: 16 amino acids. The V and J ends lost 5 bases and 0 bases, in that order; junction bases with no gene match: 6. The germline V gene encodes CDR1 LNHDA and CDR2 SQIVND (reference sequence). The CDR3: CASSSRGPSSGNTIYF. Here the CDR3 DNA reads TGTGCCAGTAGTTCCAGGGGGCCAAGCTCTGGAAACACCATATATTTT.

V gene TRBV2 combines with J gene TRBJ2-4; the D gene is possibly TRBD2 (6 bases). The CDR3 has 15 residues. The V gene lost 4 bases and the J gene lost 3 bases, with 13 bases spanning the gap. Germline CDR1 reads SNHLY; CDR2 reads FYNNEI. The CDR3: CASSATSPDKNIQYF. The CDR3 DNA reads TGTGCCAGCAGTGCGACTAGTCCGGACAAAAACATTCAGTACTTC.

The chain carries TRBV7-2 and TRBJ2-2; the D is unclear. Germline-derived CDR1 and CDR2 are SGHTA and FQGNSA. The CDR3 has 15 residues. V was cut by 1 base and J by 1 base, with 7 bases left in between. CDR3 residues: CASSLGLLNTGELFF. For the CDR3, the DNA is TGTGCCAGCAGCTTAGGTCTATTGAACACCGGGGAGCTGTTTTTT.

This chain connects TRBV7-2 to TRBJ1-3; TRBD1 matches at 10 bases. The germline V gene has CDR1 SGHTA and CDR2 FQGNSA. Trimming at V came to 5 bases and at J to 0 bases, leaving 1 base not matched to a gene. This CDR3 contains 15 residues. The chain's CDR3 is CASSRDRGSGNTIYF. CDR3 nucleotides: TGTGCCAGCAGCCGGGACAGGGGCTCTGGAAACACCATATATTTT.

CDR3 nucleotide sequence: TGTGCCAGCAGTTTTTATCCGGGACAGGGGGTAGAAAAACTGTTTTTT. Its protein is CASSFYPGQGVEKLFF. The V gene is TRBV5-6, the J gene TRBJ1-4; 11 bases line up with TRBD1. Germline CDR1 is SGHDT and CDR2 is YYEEEE. J was trimmed by 8 bases and V by 5 bases; bases with no gene match: 11. The CDR3 spans 16 residues.

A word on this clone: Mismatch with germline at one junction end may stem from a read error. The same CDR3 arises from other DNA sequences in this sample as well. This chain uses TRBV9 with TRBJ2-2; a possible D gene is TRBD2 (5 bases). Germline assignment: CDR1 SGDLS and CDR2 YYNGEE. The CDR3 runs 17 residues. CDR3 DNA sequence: TGTGCCAGCAGCGTAGCTGTCGGGGTAGGTCTGGCCGGGGAGCTGTTCTTT. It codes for CASSVAVGVGLAGELFF.

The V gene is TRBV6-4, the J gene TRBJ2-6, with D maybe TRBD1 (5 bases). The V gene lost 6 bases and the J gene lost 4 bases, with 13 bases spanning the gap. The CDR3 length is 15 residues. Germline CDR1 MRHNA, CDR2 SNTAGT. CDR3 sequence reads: CASRPQGTGANVLTF. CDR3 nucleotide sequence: TGTGCCAGCAGACCTCAGGGAACCGGGGCCAACGTCCTGACTTTC.

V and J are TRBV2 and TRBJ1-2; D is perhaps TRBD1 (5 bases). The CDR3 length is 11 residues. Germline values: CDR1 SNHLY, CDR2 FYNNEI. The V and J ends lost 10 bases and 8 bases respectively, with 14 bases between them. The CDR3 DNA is TGTGCCACGGGACTCGGCAGGGGCTACACCTTC. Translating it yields CATGLGRGYTF.

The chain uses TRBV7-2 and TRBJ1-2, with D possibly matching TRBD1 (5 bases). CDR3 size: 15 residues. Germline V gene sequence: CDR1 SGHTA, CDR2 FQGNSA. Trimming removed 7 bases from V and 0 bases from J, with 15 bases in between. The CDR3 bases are TGTGCCAGCACCCTATGGGGCACCTCTAACTATGGCTACACCTTC. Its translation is CASTLWGTSNYGYTF.

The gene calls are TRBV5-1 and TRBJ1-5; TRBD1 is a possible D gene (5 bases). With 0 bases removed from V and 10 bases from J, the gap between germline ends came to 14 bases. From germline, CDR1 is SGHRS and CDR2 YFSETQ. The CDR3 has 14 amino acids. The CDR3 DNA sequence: TGCGCCAGCAGCTTGGCCCAAGGGGCGAGCCCCCAGCATTTT. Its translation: CASSLAQGASPQHF.

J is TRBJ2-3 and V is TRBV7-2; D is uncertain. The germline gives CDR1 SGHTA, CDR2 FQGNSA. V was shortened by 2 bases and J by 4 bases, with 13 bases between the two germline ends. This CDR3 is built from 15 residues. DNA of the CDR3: TGTGCCAGCAGCTTAAGCATAGCCTCAGCAGATACGCAGTATTTT. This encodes CASSLSIASADTQYF.

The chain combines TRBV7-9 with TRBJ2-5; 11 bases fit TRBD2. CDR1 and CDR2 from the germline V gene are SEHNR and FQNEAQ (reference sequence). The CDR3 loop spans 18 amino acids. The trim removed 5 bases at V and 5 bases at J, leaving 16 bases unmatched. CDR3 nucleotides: TGTGCCAGCAGCCAAGGACAGGGGATCGCTAGCGGGAGGGAGACCCAGTACTTC. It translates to CASSQGQGIASGRETQYF.

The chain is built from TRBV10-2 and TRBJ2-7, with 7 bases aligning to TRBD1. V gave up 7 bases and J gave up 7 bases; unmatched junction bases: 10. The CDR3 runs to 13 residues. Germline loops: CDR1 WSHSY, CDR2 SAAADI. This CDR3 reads CASNDEGAGEQYF. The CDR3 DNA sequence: TGCGCCAGCAACGATGAGGGGGCCGGGGAGCAGTACTTC.

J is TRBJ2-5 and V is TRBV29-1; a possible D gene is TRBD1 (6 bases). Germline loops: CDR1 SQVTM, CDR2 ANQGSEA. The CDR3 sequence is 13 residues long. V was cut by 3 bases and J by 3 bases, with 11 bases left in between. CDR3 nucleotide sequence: TGCAGCGTTGAGAGAGGACAGAAAGAGACCCAGTACTTC. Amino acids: CSVERGQKETQYF.

CDR3 protein: CASTQRGGTGELFF. DNA for the CDR3: TGTGCCAGCACCCAACGCGGGGGAACCGGGGAGCTGTTTTTT. This chain uses TRBV11-1 with TRBJ2-2, with 7 nucleotides matching TRBD2. Germline lookup yields CDR1 SGHAT and CDR2 FQDESV (reference sequence). V lost 7 bases, J lost 5 bases, and 7 bases stayed unmatched. This CDR3 has 14 residues.

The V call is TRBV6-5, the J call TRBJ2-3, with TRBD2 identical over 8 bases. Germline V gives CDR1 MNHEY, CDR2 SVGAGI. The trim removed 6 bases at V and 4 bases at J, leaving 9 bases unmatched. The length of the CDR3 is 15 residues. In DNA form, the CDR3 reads TGTGCCAGCAGACTTCGGGGGGGCGGAGCAGATACGCAGTATTTT. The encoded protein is CASRLRGGGADTQYF.

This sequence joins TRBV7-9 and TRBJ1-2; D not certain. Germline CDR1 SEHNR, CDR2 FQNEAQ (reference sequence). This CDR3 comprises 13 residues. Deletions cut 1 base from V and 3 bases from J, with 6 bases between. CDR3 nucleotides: TGTGCCAGCAGCTTAGAGGAGGACTATGGCTACACCTTC. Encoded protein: CASSLEEDYGYTF.

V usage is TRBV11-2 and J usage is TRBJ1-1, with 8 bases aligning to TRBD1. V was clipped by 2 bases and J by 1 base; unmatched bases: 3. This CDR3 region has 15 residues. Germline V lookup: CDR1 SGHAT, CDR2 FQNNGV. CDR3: CASSLRGQANTEAFF. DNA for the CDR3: TGTGCCAGCAGCTTAAGGGGACAGGCGAACACTGAAGCTTTCTTT.